This T cell receptor (beta chain) stems from a study of beta chain features in type 1 diabetes. Expressed TCRB transcripts were sequenced after all isolated RNA was converted to cDNA. Naive, central memory and regulatory T cell samples yielded around 3.6 million reads on average. TCRdb's table, derived via immunoSEQ multiplex PCR, lists solely in-frame clones and lacks some. The profile covers around 500,000 clones, with 10% to 12% appearing a single time and 0.046% taken by the ten largest. Germline loops: CDR1 SGHNT, CDR2 YYREEE (reference sequence). The V gene lost 4 bases and the J gene lost 6 bases, with 11 bases spanning the gap. This CDR3 is built from 13 residues.

V usage is TRBV5-4 and J usage is TRBJ2-1, with D unclear. The TCR originated in a young woman in good health. Input material: naive CD4+ T cells from blood. This CDR3 reads CASSRNIPNEQFF. The CDR3 DNA reads as TGTGCCAGCAGCCGCAACATCCCCAATGAGCAGTTCTTC.